This T cell receptor (beta chain) was profiled in a study of T cells after yellow fever vaccination. Points from the study as a whole: Primary-vaccination clones mostly resurfaced post-booster (approximately 96% CD4, 85% to 90% CD8). One caveat is that FACS-sorted repertoires could contain abundant clonotypes contaminating from the bulk population. CD4 and CD8 compartments shared a small share of clonotypes.

A process of 5'RACE template switching, which added a universal primer site and UMIs, was used to make TCR cDNA. TCRdb processed the 5' RACE reads anew with MiXCR; each CDR3 protein has one entry. The table includes about 210,000 distinct CDR3 sequences, 6.5% to 7.5% detected once. Comment on this clonotype: Its antigen remains unknown.

J gave up 12 bases and V 4 bases, and 9 bases lay outside the gene matches. CDR3 length: 16 residues. Germline CDR1 is SGHTA and CDR2 is FQGNSA. This receptor was taken from a man aged 25-45 years who received the YFV17D yellow fever vaccine. Sequencing used CD4+ T cells sorted from PBMCs, obtained on the day of the yellow fever booster vaccination. The rearrangement joins TRBV7-2 to TRBJ2-1, with 16 bases aligning to TRBD2. CDR3: CASSWGTSGRAYSQFF. The CDR3 coding sequence is TGTGCCAGCAGCTGGGGGACTAGCGGGAGGGCTTACTCGCAGTTCTTC. The full variable domain, with the rest looked up from reference TRBV7-2 and TRBJ2-1, is GAGVSQSPSNKVTEKGKDVELRCDPISGHTALYWYRQSLGQGLEFLIYFQGNSAPDKSGLPSDRFSAERTGGSVSTLTIQRTQQEDSAVYLCASSWGTSGRAYSQFFGPGTRLTVL.